Presented here are 18 T cell receptor beta chains from one specimen sequenced in a study of blood T cell repertoires in COVID-19. Assay used: immunoSEQ multiplex PCR; TCRdb lists only in-frame clones, some missing. The repertoire has about 250,000 clones, approximately 88% of them found once; the top ten carry roughly 6.3%. Sequenced input: peripheral blood. All receptors come from a woman aged 25 to 45 with COVID-19, enrolled during active disease.

The V and J genes are TRBV7-9 and TRBJ1-1; D is unclear. Trimming cost V 5 bases and J 4 bases, with 14 bases left between them. The CDR3 is 14 residues long. Germline CDR1 SEHNR, CDR2 FQNEAQ (reference sequence). The CDR3 DNA follows: TGTGCCAGCAGCATCACCGGGAGCCCCACTGAAGCTTTCTTT. It codes for CASSITGSPTEAFF.

This clone was detected a few times. The chain joins TRBV29-1 to TRBJ2-2, with D possibly TRBD1 on 5 matching bases. V lost 4 bases, J lost 3 bases, and 12 bases lay in between. The CDR3 length is 14 residues. Looked up from germline, CDR1 is SQVTM and CDR2 is ANQGSEA. The DNA of the CDR3 is TGCAGCGTTGTAGTAGGGGTAGACACCGGGGAGCTGTTTTTT. Its protein product is CSVVVGVDTGELFF.

This clone appeared a few times. This chain connects TRBV7-9 to TRBJ1-6; possibly TRBD1 for D (5 bases). V lost 1 base to trimming and J lost 9 bases, with 10 bases between them. The CDR3 extends over 14 amino acids. Germline V gene lookup returns CDR1 SEHNR and CDR2 FQNEAQ (reference sequence). As DNA, the CDR3 is TGTGCCAGCAGCTTAGGACCAGGGCCTTCACCCCTCCACTTT. Translating it yields CASSLGPGPSPLHF.

The V call is TRBV15, the J call TRBJ2-4, with D perhaps matching TRBD2 (6 bases). Germline lookup yields CDR1 LNHNV and CDR2 YYDKDF (reference sequence). The V end was cut by 0 bases, the J end by 9 bases, with 15 bases between. This CDR3 region has 15 residues. In DNA form, the CDR3 reads TGTGCCACCAGCAGAGATCAAGGGACTGAGCGCATTCAGTACTTC. Translation gives CATSRDQGTERIQYF.

This clone has only a few counts. The genes are TRBV6-5 and TRBJ1-3, with D possibly TRBD1 on 5 matching bases. Trimming removed 2 bases from V and 3 bases from J, with 8 bases in between. The CDR3 consists of 14 residues. Per the germline V gene, CDR1 is MNHEY and CDR2 is SVGAGI. The CDR3 nucleotides read TGTGCCAGCAGTTACGGAGGGGTTGGAAACACCATATATTTT. Translating gives CASSYGGVGNTIYF.

The chain is built from TRBV29-1 and TRBJ2-5; perhaps TRBD2 as D (6 bases). V was shortened by 7 bases and J by 2 bases, with 17 bases between the two germline ends. CDR3 length: 14 amino acids. Germline V gene data show CDR1 as SQVTM and CDR2 as ANQGSEA. The CDR3, as DNA: TGCAGCGGGAGTCTCCGGGGGATACAAGAGACCCAGTACTTC. Translating gives CSGSLRGIQETQYF.

The rearrangement links TRBV21-1 to TRBJ2-2; TRBD1, as called in the table, went unchecked against the DNA. TRBV21-1 is annotated as a pseudogene. The CDR3 has 15 amino acids. This chain's CDR3 is CASSTGQGYTGELFF. The CDR3 coding sequence is TGTGCCAGCAGCACGGGACAGGGGTACACCGGGGAGCTGTTTTTT.

V usage is TRBV27 and J usage is TRBJ1-2; no reliable D call. V was pared by 2 bases and J by 7 bases, with 14 bases between. CDR1 is MNHEY, CDR2 SMNVEV, per germline (reference sequence). The CDR3 has 14 residues. CDR3 in DNA: TGTGCCAGCAGTTTAAAAGGAGGGAATAGTGGCTACACCTTC. Its translation: CASSLKGGNSGYTF.

The count of this clone is one. CDR3 sequence: CASSSGQSPSTDTQYF. CDR3 nucleotides: TGTGCCAGCAGCTCGGGACAGTCGCCTAGCACAGATACGCAGTATTTT. The V gene is TRBV7-2, the J gene TRBJ2-3, with 7 bases matching TRBD1. CDR3 length equals 16 residues. V lost 4 bases, J lost 0 bases, and 7 bases stayed unmatched. Germline assignment: CDR1 SGHTA and CDR2 FQGNSA.

This clone has only a few counts. The rearrangement uses TRBV4-3 and TRBJ2-1; 9 nucleotides agree with TRBD1. Germline CDR1 is LGHNA and CDR2 is YSLEER. The CDR3 is made up of 15 amino acids. Unmatched junction bases numbered 1, after V lost 0 bases and J lost 4 bases. The CDR3: CASSQEGQGYNEQFF. Written as DNA, the CDR3 is TGCGCCAGCAGCCAAGAGGGACAGGGATACAATGAGCAGTTCTTC.

This clone was seen at least ten times. This sequence joins TRBV2 and TRBJ1-2; no clear D. The CDR3 covers 14 residues. Germline values: CDR1 SNHLY, CDR2 FYNNEI. V was pared by 5 bases and J by 3 bases, with 13 bases between. In nucleotides, the CDR3 is TGTGCCAGCAGTCAGTCTCACGGGGACTATGGCTACACCTTC. Translating gives CASSQSHGDYGYTF.

Written as DNA, the CDR3 is TGTGCCAGCAGTTCCCGGGTAGGGGGCCGGGGGTTCTTC. It translates to CASSSRVGGRGFF. The rearrangement uses TRBV12-3 or TRBV12-4 and TRBJ2-1; 7 bases fit TRBD1. V shed 4 bases and J 15 bases; nucleotides not matched to a gene: 12. The CDR3 has 13 residues.

The chain employs TRBV6-5 and TRBJ2-7; tentatively, D is TRBD2 (6 bases). V dropped 0 bases and J dropped 1 base, with 10 bases sitting between them. This CDR3 region has 15 residues. Per germline, CDR1 MNHEY and CDR2 SVGAGI. DNA for the CDR3: TGTGCCAGCAGTTACTCGGTTGGGAGGTCCTACGAGCAGTACTTC. Its translation is CASSYSVGRSYEQYF.

This chain links TRBV5-4 with TRBJ2-4; D not resolved. The CDR3 contains 13 residues. Germline assignment: CDR1 SGHNT and CDR2 YYREEE (reference sequence). Trimming stripped 4 bases from V and 5 bases from J, with 10 bases between. CDR3 sequence: CASSVGKENIQYF. The CDR3 DNA reads as TGTGCCAGCAGCGTTGGCAAAGAAAACATTCAGTACTTC.

This rearrangement joins TRBV19 to TRBJ2-3; perhaps TRBD2 as D (7 bases). This CDR3 spans 15 amino acids. With 4 bases removed from V and 5 bases from J, the gap between germline ends came to 16 bases. Germline V gene lookup returns CDR1 LNHDA and CDR2 SQIVND (reference sequence). CDR3 protein: CASSRGGNSGDTQYF. For the CDR3, the DNA is TGTGCCAGTAGTAGGGGGGGCAATTCCGGAGATACGCAGTATTTT.

The genes are TRBV6-6 and TRBJ1-2, with D perhaps matching TRBD1 (6 bases). CDR3 length: 13 amino acids. Germline CDR1 is MNHNY and CDR2 is SVGAGI (reference sequence). V was cut by 5 bases and J by 8 bases, with 15 bases left in between. CDR3 in amino acids: CASSQKQGNGYTF. In nucleotides, the CDR3 is TGTGCCAGCAGTCAGAAACAGGGAAACGGCTACACCTTC.

CDR3: CASSPRGWPHNEQFF. CDR3 sequence (DNA): TGTGCCAGCAGCCCTAGGGGTTGGCCCCACAATGAGCAGTTCTTC. The chain carries TRBV11-3 and TRBJ2-1; a possible D gene is TRBD1 (5 bases). Per the germline V gene, CDR1 is SGHNT and CDR2 is YENEEA. Trimming removed 5 bases at V and 5 bases at J, with 16 bases between. The CDR3 is 15 residues long.

This chain uses TRBV10-3 with TRBJ2-1; weak D call: TRBD2 (5 bases). The CDR3 consists of 17 residues. Between the trimmed V and J ends, which lost 3 bases and 3 bases, there was a span of 18 bases. Germline values: CDR1 ENHRY, CDR2 SYGVKD. The CDR3 loop is CAISDPTPAAHYNEQFF. The CDR3 bases are TGTGCCATCAGTGACCCCACGCCAGCGGCCCACTACAATGAGCAGTTCTTC.